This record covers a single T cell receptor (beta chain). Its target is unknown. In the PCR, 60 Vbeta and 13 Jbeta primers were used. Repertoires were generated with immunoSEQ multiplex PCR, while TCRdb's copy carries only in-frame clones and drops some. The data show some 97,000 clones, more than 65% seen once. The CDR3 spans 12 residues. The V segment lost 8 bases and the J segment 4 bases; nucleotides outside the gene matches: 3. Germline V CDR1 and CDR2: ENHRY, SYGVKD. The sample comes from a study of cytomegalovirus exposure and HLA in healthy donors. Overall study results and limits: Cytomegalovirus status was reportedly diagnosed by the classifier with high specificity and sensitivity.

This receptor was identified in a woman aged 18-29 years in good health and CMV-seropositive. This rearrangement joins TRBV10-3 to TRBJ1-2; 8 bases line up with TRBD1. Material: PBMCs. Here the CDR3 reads CAILDRVYGYTF. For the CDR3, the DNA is TGTGCCATCCTGGACAGGGTCTATGGCTACACCTTC.